Listed here is a single T cell receptor (beta chain). Its specificity is unknown. Repertoires were generated with immunoSEQ multiplex PCR, while TCRdb's copy carries only in-frame clones and drops some. In the table there are about 180,000 clones, around nine tenths of which are singletons. These data are taken from a study of cytomegalovirus exposure and HLA in healthy donors. Overall study context: The platform used for the roughly 120 validation repertoires matched that of the 650 to 750 first-cohort repertoires, a later analysis reported.

Germline CDR1 reads MNHNS; CDR2 reads SASEGT. Germline trimming cut 3 bases from V and 3 bases from J; bases unmatched to any gene: 10. CDR3 length equals 17 residues. Findings and limits, study-wide: Specificity for CMV antigens was confirmed in vitro for a few of the CMV-associated chains. Overall, around 160 TCR beta chains were annotated as cytomegalovirus-associated. In the 130 or so validation repertoires, about 94% of cluster scores exceeded 0, per a later analysis.

Sequenced material: PBMCs. The TCR comes from a young man in good health and CMV-seropositive. The chain combines TRBV6-1 with TRBJ1-1, with 10 positions matching TRBD1. The CDR3 spells CASSDLIWDRGDTEAFF. The DNA of the CDR3 is TGTGCCAGCAGTGATCTTATTTGGGACAGGGGTGACACTGAAGCTTTCTTT.